One T cell receptor (beta chain) is described in this entry. The target antigen is unknown. CDR1 is MNHNS, CDR2 SASEGT, per germline. Trimming shortened V by 7 bases and J by 6 bases, and 8 bases separated the two germline ends. The CDR3 has 11 residues. Time point indicated: 2015-2016 season, 7 days after influenza vaccination. These data belong to a study of follicular helper T cells after annual influenza vaccination. Whole-study context: Days 0, 7 and 28 post-vaccination were the blood draw times.

Measured with immunoSEQ multiplex PCR; TCRdb has only the in-frame clones, and not every one. The table has approximately 8,500 clones, around four fifths seen once. Broader study findings: Yearly vaccinations repeatedly recalled conserved clonotypes in ICOS+CD38+ cTfh. Day 7 ICOS+CD38+ clones were most often found later in ICOS-CD38- cTfh cells.

The sequenced sample was CXCR5+ CD38- circulating T follicular helper cells from blood, obtained 7 days after influenza vaccination. Subset noted: circulating Tfh, non-naive CD4+CXCR5+PD-1+ (ICOS+CD38+ or ICOS-CD38-). The chain is built from TRBV6-1 and TRBJ2-3; D is uncertain. This receptor was obtained from an adult who received the influenza vaccine. The DNA of the CDR3 is TGTGCCAGCAATTTGGTGGATACGCAGTATTTT. Amino acid sequence: CASNLVDTQYF.